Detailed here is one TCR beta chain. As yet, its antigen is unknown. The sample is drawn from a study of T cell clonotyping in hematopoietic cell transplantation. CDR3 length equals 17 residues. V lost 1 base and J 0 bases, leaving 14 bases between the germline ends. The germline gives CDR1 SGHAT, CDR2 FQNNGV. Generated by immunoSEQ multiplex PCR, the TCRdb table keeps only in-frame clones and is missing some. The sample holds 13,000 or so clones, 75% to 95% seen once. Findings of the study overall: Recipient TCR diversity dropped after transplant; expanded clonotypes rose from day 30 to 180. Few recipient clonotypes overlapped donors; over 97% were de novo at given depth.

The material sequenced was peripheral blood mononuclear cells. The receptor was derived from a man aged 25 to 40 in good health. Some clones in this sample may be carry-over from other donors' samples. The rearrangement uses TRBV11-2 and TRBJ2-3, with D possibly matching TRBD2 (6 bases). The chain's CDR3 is CASSLATTSRSTDTQYF. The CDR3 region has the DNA TGTGCCAGCAGCTTAGCCACAACTAGCCGCAGCACAGATACGCAGTATTTT.